These 24 T cell receptor beta chains originate from one sample sequenced in a study of identical twins. In TCRdb, the 5' RACE reads were re-called with MiXCR into one record per CDR3 protein. The sample contains about 900,000 distinct CDR3 sequences, about 12% of which appear only once. This same sample was also part of a study on yellow fever vaccine responses in identical twins.

The material sequenced was PBMCs. The receptors stem from a woman between 18 and 30 years old in good health.

The sample holds a few counts of this clonotype. The chain recombines TRBV12-3 or TRBV12-4 with TRBJ1-1; weak D call: TRBD1 (6 bases). Trimming removed 5 bases from V and 4 bases from J, with 17 bases in between. The CDR3 has 15 amino acids. The CDR3 loop is CASSAQGGWGTEAFF. CDR3 nucleotides: TGTGCCAGCAGTGCACAAGGGGGTTGGGGCACTGAAGCTTTCTTT.

There are a few counts of this clonotype. This rearrangement joins TRBV20-1 to TRBJ2-3, with D uncertain. There are 16 residues in the CDR3. V was shortened by 1 base and J by 3 bases, with 17 bases between the two germline ends. From germline, CDR1 is DFQATT and CDR2 SNEGSKA (reference sequence). CDR3 amino acids: CSARGLSVGSTDTQYF. Written as DNA, the CDR3 is TGCAGTGCTAGAGGCCTTTCGGTGGGATCGACAGATACGCAGTATTTT.

The chain uses TRBV9 and TRBJ2-3; possibly TRBD2 for D (6 bases). Trimming cost V 4 bases and J 0 bases, with 18 bases left between them. The length of the CDR3 is 17 residues. The germline gives CDR1 SGDLS, CDR2 YYNGEE. DNA of the CDR3: TGTGCCAGCAGCAGACGGGAACGGGGGAGTAGCACAGATACGCAGTATTTT. It codes for CASSRRERGSSTDTQYF.

This clonotype was found a few times. CDR3 region: CASSYSSKFATEAFF. The DNA for the CDR3 is TGTGCCAGCAGTTACTCGTCCAAATTCGCCACTGAAGCTTTCTTT. The chain is built from TRBV6-5 and TRBJ1-1; D ambiguous. The germline V gene encodes CDR1 MNHEY and CDR2 SVGAGI. The length of the CDR3 is 15 residues. The V end was cut by 0 bases, the J end by 4 bases, with 12 bases between.

Only a few counts were recorded for this clonotype. The V gene is TRBV7-9, the J gene TRBJ2-7; D unclear. The ends were cut back, 5 bases at V and 3 bases at J, with 17 bases in the middle. This CDR3 is 15 amino acids long. Germline lookup yields CDR1 SEHNR and CDR2 FQNEAQ (reference sequence). The CDR3 DNA reads as TGTGCCAGCAGCAAAACGACACCAGGAGACTACGAGCAGTACTTC. It specifies CASSKTTPGDYEQYF.

This clonotype was seen repeatedly, ten times or more. V gene TRBV12-3 or TRBV12-4 combines with J gene TRBJ2-7, with TRBD1 as a possible D gene (5 bases). The germline V and J ends were trimmed by 7 bases and 4 bases, with 20 bases remaining between them. The CDR3 has 15 residues. Here the CDR3 DNA reads TGTGCCAGCACCCCAGGGCTACAGAACCATTACGAGCAGTACGTC. Amino acid sequence: CASTPGLQNHYEQYV.

This clonotype showed up many times. This chain joins TRBV29-1 and TRBJ1-2; D gene uncertain. Trimming shortened V by 7 bases and J by 2 bases, and 11 bases separated the two germline ends. This CDR3 region has 12 residues. CDR1 is SQVTM, CDR2 ANQGSEA, per germline. The CDR3 spells CSALLGNYGYTF. CDR3 DNA sequence: TGCAGCGCCCTTTTAGGCAACTATGGCTACACCTTC.

The chain couples TRBV15 to TRBJ2-1; tentatively, D is TRBD1 or TRBD2 (5 bases each). The CDR3 spans 13 residues. CDR1 is LNHNV, CDR2 YYDKDF, per germline (reference sequence). Trimming took off 1 base at V and 9 bases at J, with 10 bases between the two ends. The CDR3 is CATSRVGVGEQFF. CDR3 nucleotide sequence: TGTGCCACCAGCAGAGTGGGGGTTGGTGAGCAGTTCTTC.

The table lists this clonotype with a few counts. This chain connects TRBV2 to TRBJ2-1; 14 nucleotides match TRBD2. This CDR3 is 15 amino acids long. The V and J ends lost 7 bases and 8 bases, in that order; junction bases with no gene match: 7. The germline V gene has CDR1 SNHLY and CDR2 FYNNEI. CDR3 sequence reads: CASTGLAGGTDEQFF. The CDR3 DNA reads as TGTGCCAGCACTGGACTAGCGGGAGGTACGGATGAGCAGTTCTTC.

In its sample, this clonotype was seen many times. The chain carries TRBV19 and TRBJ1-5; 7 nucleotides line up with TRBD1. The germline V gene encodes CDR1 LNHDA and CDR2 SQIVND (reference sequence). After removal of 6 bases from V and 3 bases from J, the junction contained 2 bases not matched to a gene. The CDR3 is made up of 13 amino acids. The CDR3 DNA reads as TGTGCCAGTAGAGACAGGGACAATCAGCCCCAGCATTTT. Its translation is CASRDRDNQPQHF.

The rearrangement uses TRBV4-1 and TRBJ2-1; D is ambiguous. The V end was cut by 0 bases, the J end by 0 bases, with 15 bases between. This CDR3 is built from 18 residues. Germline V gives CDR1 MGHRA, CDR2 YSYEKL. CDR3 in DNA: TGCGCCAGCAGCCAAGATAGATTTCGGGCGGACTCCTACAATGAGCAGTTCTTC. It is translated as CASSQDRFRADSYNEQFF.

Many counts were recorded for this clonotype. The chain employs TRBV20-1 and TRBJ2-7; TRBD2 might be the D (5 bases). Trimming cost V 6 bases and J 3 bases, with 9 bases left between them. Per the germline V gene, CDR1 is DFQATT and CDR2 is SNEGSKA (reference sequence). The CDR3 runs to 11 residues. CDR3 in DNA: TGCAGTGCCACACTAGACTACGAGCAGTACGTC. This sequence encodes CSATLDYEQYV.

This clonotype has more than one count but fewer than ten. The chain links TRBV28 to TRBJ2-3, with TRBD1 identical over 9 bases. Germline lookup yields CDR1 MDHEN and CDR2 SYDVKM. This CDR3 region has 16 residues. The ends lost 8 bases at V and 0 bases at J; junction bases unmatched: 9. Here the CDR3 DNA reads TGTGCCAGCCAGGGACAGGGTCGAACTAGCACAGATACGCAGTATTTT. This gives the protein CASQGQGRTSTDTQYF. Full variable domain (missing parts from reference TRBV28 and TRBJ2-3): DVKVTQSSRYLVKRTGEKVFLECVQDMDHENMFWYRQDPGLGLRLIYFSYDVKMKEKGDIPEGYSVSREKKERFSLILESASTNQTSMYLCASQGQGRTSTDTQYFGPGTRLTVL.

This clonotype was detected ten times or more. This sequence joins TRBV18 and TRBJ2-7, with D possibly TRBD1 on 7 matching bases. Germline CDR1 and CDR2: KGHSH and LQKENI. Between the trimmed V and J ends, which lost 3 bases and 3 bases, there was a span of 9 bases. The CDR3 runs 13 residues. The chain's CDR3 is CASSPQGGYEQYF. In DNA form, the CDR3 reads TGTGCCAGCTCACCCCAGGGGGGCTACGAGCAGTACTTC.

The J gene is TRBJ2-3, the V gene TRBV24-1; perhaps D is TRBD1 or TRBD2 (6 bases each). Germline CDR1 and CDR2: KGHDR and SFDVKD. The CDR3 covers 14 residues. Trimming cost V 4 bases and J 4 bases, with 11 bases left between them. The CDR3 sequence: CATSDPRGADTQYF. The CDR3 DNA is TGTGCCACCAGTGACCCAAGGGGGGCAGATACGCAGTATTTT.

In this sample, this clonotype turned up a few times. The chain has TRBV10-3 and TRBJ2-7, with D possibly matching TRBD1 (5 bases). The CDR3 spans 14 residues. Germline V gene lookup returns CDR1 ENHRY and CDR2 SYGVKD. Trimming left V 8 bases short and J 0 bases short, with 14 bases between. The DNA of the CDR3 is TGTGCCATCCAGGACAATTCTATCTCCTACGAGCAGTACTTC. Amino acid sequence: CAIQDNSISYEQYF.

The gene calls are TRBV12-3 or TRBV12-4 and TRBJ2-1, with D perhaps given as TRBD1 or TRBD2 (6 bases each). V was trimmed by 4 bases and J by 9 bases, leaving 19 bases between them. The CDR3 consists of 15 residues. The CDR3 spells CASSWVVGGRGEQFF. The CDR3 coding sequence is TGTGCCAGCAGTTGGGTCGTTGGGGGGCGTGGTGAGCAGTTCTTC.

This clonotype showed up just a few times. The chain uses TRBV7-8 and TRBJ2-7; D is uncertain. Trimming removed 0 bases from V and 4 bases from J, with 10 bases in between. From germline, CDR1 is SGHVS and CDR2 FQNEAQ. There are 14 residues in the CDR3. CDR3 in amino acids: CASSLAPEFYEQYV. Here the CDR3 DNA reads TGTGCCAGCAGCTTAGCGCCGGAGTTTTACGAGCAGTACGTC.

V is TRBV4-1 and J is TRBJ1-2; weak D call: TRBD1 (5 bases). The V end lost 2 bases, the J end lost 3 bases, and 13 bases lay between the germline ends. The CDR3 spans 15 residues. Germline V gene data show CDR1 as MGHRA and CDR2 as YSYEKL. The CDR3 spells CASSQTGLVDYGYTF. CDR3 nucleotides: TGCGCCAGCAGCCAAACAGGTCTGGTGGACTATGGCTACACCTTC.

The V gene is TRBV6-6, the J gene TRBJ2-5, with 8 bases aligning to TRBD1. The length of the CDR3 is 13 residues. Looked up from germline, CDR1 is MNHNY and CDR2 is SVGAGI (reference sequence). Trimming took 6 bases from V and 4 from J; bases not matched to a gene: 4. The CDR3 sequence: CASRDRGGETQYF. The CDR3 coding sequence is TGTGCCAGCAGAGACAGGGGTGGAGAGACCCAGTACTTC.

The chain uses TRBV3-1 and TRBJ2-5, with D perhaps matching TRBD1 (6 bases). Germline CDR1 reads LGHDT; CDR2 reads YNNKEL (reference sequence). V was pared by 4 bases and J by 4 bases, with 16 bases between. This CDR3 has 15 residues. In nucleotides, the CDR3 is TGTGCCAGCAGCCCCCCTGACCGACAGGTAGAGACCCAGTACTTC. Its translation is CASSPPDRQVETQYF.

There are a few counts of this clonotype. V is TRBV21-1 and J is TRBJ2-7; TRBD1 is the table's D call, not checked against the DNA. TRBV21-1 is labeled a pseudogene. The CDR3 runs 14 residues. CDR3 residues: CASSLRGQTYEQYV. DNA of the CDR3: TGTGCCAGCAGCCTTCGTGGACAGACCTACGAGCAGTACGTC.

This clonotype occurred many times. The chain uses TRBV7-9 and TRBJ1-1; possibly TRBD1 for D (5 bases). The CDR3 has 17 residues. CDR1 and CDR2 from the germline V gene are SEHNR and FQNEAQ (reference sequence). Between the trimmed V and J ends, which lost 0 bases and 6 bases, there was a span of 20 bases. The CDR3 nucleotides are TGTGCCAGCAGCTTAGCGGCCAGCCCCAGTGGGGGGGCTGAAGCTTTCTTT. This codes for CASSLAASPSGGAEAFF.

The V and J genes are TRBV7-2 and TRBJ2-7, with D uncertain. Germline CDR1 is SGHTA and CDR2 is FQGNSA. The V end lost 2 bases, the J end lost 2 bases, and 13 bases lay between the germline ends. There are 15 residues in the CDR3. CDR3 residues: CASSLMGSPTYEQYF. The CDR3 nucleotides are TGTGCCAGCAGCTTAATGGGCAGTCCGACCTACGAGCAGTACTTC. Complete variable domain (other parts from reference TRBV7-2 and TRBJ2-7): GAGVSQSPSNKVTEKGKDVELRCDPISGHTALYWYRQSLGQGLEFLIYFQGNSAPDKSGLPSDRFSAERTGGSVSTLTIQRTQQEDSAVYLCASSLMGSPTYEQYFGPGTRLTVT.